This TCR beta chain stems from a study of metastatic and nonmetastatic thyroid tumors. Study-wide background: Malignant thyroid and benign thyroid patients provided blood and tumor or nodule tissue whose repertoires were compared.

Treatment of any kind had been given to no patient before thyroid surgery. Per the authors' pipeline: A papillary thyroid cancer distant-metastasis classifier was built from CDR3 differences across clinicopathological groups. TCRdb re-analyzed the PCR reads using MiXCR. The V and J calls follow TCRdb's processing rather than the paper's. In the table there are around 40,000 clones, about a sixth of which are singletons. This clone was detected ten times or more. The CDR3 contains 17 residues. The germline CDR1 and CDR2 sequences are ENHRY and SYGVKD. Trimming removed 0 bases from V and 6 bases from J, with 17 bases in between.

The sequence was collected from a male donor with papillary thyroid cancer or a benign thyroid nodule (not recorded which). Some clones in this sample may be carry-over from other donors' samples. The sample consisted of blood. The rearrangement links TRBV10-3 to TRBJ1-4, with a possible D match to TRBD1 (5 bases). The CDR3 sequence: CAISESMRSGSYEKLFF. The CDR3 DNA is TGTGCCATCAGTGAGTCAATGCGGTCAGGGTCTTATGAAAAACTGTTTTTT.